The 31 T cell receptor beta chains presented below share a single source sample, sequenced in a study of blood T cell repertoires in COVID-19. Generated by immunoSEQ multiplex PCR, the TCRdb table keeps only in-frame clones and is missing some. The data contain tens of thousands of clones, approximately 80% of them singletons. The sample consisted of peripheral blood. These receptors all stem from an elderly man with active or convalescent COVID-19.

This clone was seen more than once but under ten times. This chain uses TRBV19 with TRBJ2-2; 8 bases align to TRBD1. The CDR3 runs to 15 residues. Trimming removed 4 bases from V and 7 bases from J; junction bases left unmatched: 8. Looked up from germline, CDR1 is LNHDA and CDR2 is SQIVND (reference sequence). This chain's CDR3 is CASSTSGGWGGELFF. CDR3 sequence (DNA): TGTGCCAGTAGTACGTCAGGGGGCTGGGGCGGGGAGCTGTTTTTT.

The chain uses TRBV6-6 and TRBJ2-7; tentatively, D is TRBD2 (6 bases). Germline V gene lookup returns CDR1 MNHNY and CDR2 SVGAGI (reference sequence). Trimming removed 2 bases at V and 5 bases at J, with 13 bases between. The CDR3 spans 14 residues. As DNA, the CDR3 is TGTGCCAGCAGTTACGGCTGGGGGGAAGACGAGCAGTACTTC. It codes for CASSYGWGEDEQYF.

The chain is built from TRBV30 and TRBJ2-5; TRBD2 matches 9 bases. The CDR3 runs to 16 residues. J gave up 7 bases and V 1 base, and 13 bases lay outside the gene matches. The germline CDR1 and CDR2 sequences are GTSNPN and SVGIG (reference sequence). The CDR3 DNA reads as TGTGCCTGGAGTGGCAGCGGGGGGCCTAAGAGTGGGACCCAGTACTTC. Translating gives CAWSGSGGPKSGTQYF.

This clone was seen a single time. This chain links TRBV5-1 with TRBJ2-2; D remains ambiguous. Germline CDR1 reads SGHRS; CDR2 reads YFSETQ. The CDR3 runs 14 residues. V was trimmed by 4 bases and J by 0 bases, leaving 7 bases between them. CDR3 sequence reads: CASSPTANTGELFF. The CDR3 nucleotides are TGCGCCAGCAGCCCCACAGCGAACACCGGGGAGCTGTTTTTT. Drawing the rest from reference TRBV5-1 and TRBJ2-2, the complete variable domain is KAGVTQTPRYLIKTRGQQVTLSCSPISGHRSVSWYQQTPGQGLQFLFEYFSETQRNKGNFPGRFSGRQFSNSRSEMNVSTLELGDSALYLCASSPTANTGELFFGEGSRLTVL.

The chain couples TRBV5-4 to TRBJ2-3, with TRBD2 matching 7 bases. The CDR3 consists of 13 residues. V lost 1 base and J lost 7; bases outside the gene matches: 3. Germline-derived CDR1 and CDR2 are SGHNT and YYREEE (reference sequence). The DNA of the CDR3 is TGTGCCAGCAGCTTGTCCGGGGGGAATACGCAGTATTTT. Protein: CASSLSGGNTQYF.

The V gene is TRBV5-1, the J gene TRBJ2-5; TRBD2 agrees at 11 bases. The V gene end was trimmed by 1 base and the J gene end by 1 base; junction bases not matched to a gene: 0. Per germline, CDR1 SGHRS and CDR2 YFSETQ. The CDR3 covers 15 residues. CDR3 sequence (DNA): TGCGCCAGCAGCTTGACTAGCGGGGGCCAAGAGACCCAGTACTTC. This encodes CASSLTSGGQETQYF. The variable domain in full, completed from reference TRBV5-1 and TRBJ2-5, reads KAGVTQTPRYLIKTRGQQVTLSCSPISGHRSVSWYQQTPGQGLQFLFEYFSETQRNKGNFPGRFSGRQFSNSRSEMNVSTLELGDSALYLCASSLTSGGQETQYFGPGTRLLVL.

The chain is built from TRBV13 and TRBJ1-1, with 7 nucleotides matching TRBD1. This CDR3 region has 15 residues. CDR1 PRHDT and CDR2 FYEKMQ come from the germline V gene (reference sequence). V gave up 5 bases and J gave up 3 bases; unmatched junction bases: 9. The CDR3 loop reads CASSLTPQGDTEAFF. The CDR3 DNA sequence: TGTGCCAGCAGCCTGACCCCCCAGGGGGACACTGAAGCTTTCTTT.

The genes are TRBV11-2 and TRBJ2-5; possibly TRBD1 for D (6 bases). CDR1 and CDR2 from the germline V gene are SGHAT and FQNNGV. Trimming removed 0 bases at V and 1 base at J, with 12 bases between. The CDR3 spans 16 residues. The DNA for the CDR3 is TGTGCCAGCAGCTTAGACGCCCACAGGGCCCAAGAGACCCAGTACTTC. It codes for CASSLDAHRAQETQYF.

The chain combines TRBV11-3 with TRBJ2-5; 7 nucleotides agree with TRBD2. Germline CDR1 SGHNT, CDR2 YENEEA. Trimming removed 1 base from V and 0 bases from J; junction bases left unmatched: 8. The CDR3 sequence is 17 residues long. This chain's CDR3 is CASSLGWSSGNQETQYF. CDR3 in DNA: TGTGCCAGCAGCTTAGGGTGGTCTAGCGGAAACCAAGAGACCCAGTACTTC.

Concerning this clone: Other nucleotide sequences from this sample produce the same CDR3. J is TRBJ2-7 and V is TRBV28, with D unresolved. Germline lookup yields CDR1 MDHEN and CDR2 SYDVKM. Trimming took off 4 bases at V and 4 bases at J, with 8 bases between the two ends. The CDR3 length is 12 residues. This CDR3 reads CASSSPRYEQYF. In DNA form, the CDR3 reads TGTGCCAGCAGTTCCCCCAGGTACGAGCAGTACTTC.

This rearrangement joins TRBV19 to TRBJ1-5, with a tentative D call TRBD1 (5 bases). Germline V gives CDR1 LNHDA, CDR2 SQIVND (reference sequence). There are 15 residues in the CDR3. V was cut by 4 bases and J by 0 bases, with 10 bases left in between. The CDR3 nucleotides read TGTGCCAGTAGTACGCAGGGTAATAGCAATCAGCCCCAGCATTTT. Protein: CASSTQGNSNQPQHF.

The V gene is TRBV7-2, the J gene TRBJ1-4, with 7 bases that match TRBD1. Losses at the gene ends were 3 bases for V and 8 bases for J; bases not matched to a gene: 6. The CDR3 extends over 14 amino acids. Looked up from germline, CDR1 is SGHTA and CDR2 is FQGNSA. CDR3 amino acids: CASSLTGIREKLFF. The CDR3 nucleotides are TGTGCCAGCAGCTTGACAGGGATTAGAGAAAAACTGTTTTTT.

V is TRBV18 and J is TRBJ1-3; D unclear. The CDR3 length is 15 residues. V lost 2 bases to trimming and J lost 0 bases, with 8 bases between them. The germline CDR1 and CDR2 sequences are KGHSH and LQKENI. The CDR3 bases are TGTGCCAGCTCACCAGAACTGCTCTCTGGAAACACCATATATTTT. It encodes CASSPELLSGNTIYF.

The chain uses TRBV7-2 and TRBJ2-7; D remains unclear. The CDR3 consists of 12 residues. Germline-derived CDR1 and CDR2 are SGHTA and FQGNSA. V gave up 2 bases and J gave up 5 bases, with 7 bases separating them. The CDR3 sequence: CASSLLRNEQYF. CDR3 bases: TGTGCCAGCAGCTTACTTAGAAACGAGCAGTACTTC. The variable domain in full, completed from reference TRBV7-2 and TRBJ2-7, reads GAGVSQSPSNKVTEKGKDVELRCDPISGHTALYWYRQSLGQGLEFLIYFQGNSAPDKSGLPSDRFSAERTGGSVSTLTIQRTQQEDSAVYLCASSLLRNEQYFGPGTRLTVT.

This sequence joins TRBV10-3 and TRBJ1-1; D might be TRBD1 (6 bases). Germline lookup yields CDR1 ENHRY and CDR2 SYGVKD. This CDR3 region has 16 residues. Deletions cut 4 bases from V and 4 bases from J, with 19 bases between. For the CDR3, the DNA is TGTGCCATCAGTGGTCCGGATTGGGGGCTGGCCACTGAAGCTTTCTTT. Its protein is CAISGPDWGLATEAFF.

The rearrangement joins TRBV19 to TRBJ1-2; no definite D call. The CDR3 covers 11 residues. Germline CDR1 reads LNHDA; CDR2 reads SQIVND (reference sequence). The CDR3 coding sequence is TGTGGGTCAGGACTAAACTATGGCTACACCTTC. It specifies CGSGLNYGYTF.

The chain combines TRBV27 with TRBJ2-1; perhaps TRBD1 as D (6 bases). The CDR3 spans 15 residues. Germline CDR1 and CDR2: MNHEY and SMNVEV (reference sequence). Trimming took 5 bases from V and 1 from J, leaving 12 bases between them. CDR3 nucleotides: TGTGCCAGCAGTCCAAGGACAGTTTCCTACAATGAGCAGTTCTTC. Translation: CASSPRTVSYNEQFF.

This chain connects TRBV9 to TRBJ2-7; 9 nucleotides match TRBD1. This CDR3 comprises 15 residues. Germline values: CDR1 SGDLS, CDR2 YYNGEE. The V segment lost 3 bases and the J segment 3 bases; nucleotides outside the gene matches: 7. The CDR3 loop is CASSASPGQGYEQYF. DNA of the CDR3: TGTGCCAGCAGCGCTAGCCCGGGACAGGGCTACGAGCAGTACTTC.

The chain joins TRBV5-1 to TRBJ1-1; 9 nucleotides match TRBD1. The CDR3 length is 13 residues. The germline V gene encodes CDR1 SGHRS and CDR2 YFSETQ. Trimming at V came to 5 bases and at J to 4 bases, leaving 3 bases not matched to a gene. The CDR3 loop is CASRRQGGTEAFF. For the CDR3, the DNA is TGCGCCAGCAGGCGACAGGGGGGCACTGAAGCTTTCTTT.

This clone has more than one count but fewer than ten. The rearrangement uses TRBV2 and TRBJ2-4; 11 bases align to TRBD1. V shed 8 bases and J 1 base; nucleotides not matched to a gene: 4. Germline V gene sequence: CDR1 SNHLY, CDR2 FYNNEI. CDR3 length equals 15 residues. CDR3 residues: CASRGQGAAKNIQYF. The CDR3 coding sequence is TGTGCCAGCCGTGGACAGGGGGCTGCCAAAAACATTCAGTACTTC.

The genes are TRBV11-3 and TRBJ1-2; tentative D call: TRBD1 (5 bases). Per the germline V gene, CDR1 is SGHNT and CDR2 is YENEEA. This CDR3 comprises 12 residues. V gave up 3 bases and J gave up 8 bases, with 10 bases separating them. The CDR3 spells CASSFGGFGYTF. CDR3 sequence (DNA): TGTGCCAGCAGCTTCGGGGGGTTCGGCTACACCTTC.

CDR3 nucleotide sequence: TGCGCCAGCAGCCGCGACAGGGTCAACAATGAGCAGTTCTTC. This sequence encodes CASSRDRVNNEQFF. This chain uses TRBV5-1 with TRBJ2-1, with 7 bases that match TRBD1. Germline CDR1 SGHRS, CDR2 YFSETQ. This CDR3 comprises 14 residues. V gave up 4 bases and J gave up 5 bases; unmatched junction bases: 6.

V and J are TRBV30 and TRBJ2-3; TRBD1 matches at 7 bases. The trim removed 5 bases at V and 5 bases at J, leaving 10 bases unmatched. CDR1 and CDR2 (germline): GTSNPN, SVGIG (reference sequence). The CDR3 is 14 amino acids. The CDR3 sequence: CAWVPGGRIDTQYF. CDR3 bases: TGTGCCTGGGTTCCAGGGGGTCGTATAGATACGCAGTATTTT.

This chain joins TRBV6-5 and TRBJ2-1; TRBD1 matches 7 bases. Germline CDR1 and CDR2: MNHEY and SVGAGI. The V and J ends lost 6 bases and 4 bases, in that order; junction bases with no gene match: 9. This CDR3 has 15 residues. The CDR3 sequence is CASSRDSRPYNEQFF. The DNA for the CDR3 is TGTGCCAGCAGCCGGGACAGCCGGCCATACAATGAGCAGTTCTTC.

The gene calls are TRBV19 and TRBJ1-4; 7 bases map to TRBD1. CDR3 length: 15 amino acids. Per germline, CDR1 LNHDA and CDR2 SQIVND (reference sequence). V lost 4 bases and J lost 0; bases outside the gene matches: 2. In DNA, the CDR3 is TGTGCCAGTAGTACCCAGGGGGCAACTAATGAAAAACTGTTTTTT. Amino acids: CASSTQGATNEKLFF. Based on the CDR3 plus reference TRBV19 and TRBJ1-4, the full variable domain is DGGITQSPKYLFRKEGQNVTLSCEQNLNHDAMYWYRQDPGQGLRLIYYSQIVNDFQKGDIAEGYSVSREKKESFPLTVTSAQKNPTAFYLCASSTQGATNEKLFFGSGTQLSVL.

J is TRBJ2-3 and V is TRBV10-3; 9 bases align to TRBD1. This CDR3 spans 13 amino acids. V lost 10 bases, J lost 5 bases, and 7 bases stayed unmatched. Germline CDR1 reads ENHRY; CDR2 reads SYGVKD. The CDR3 region is CATRDRVEDTQYF. In nucleotides, the CDR3 is TGTGCCACCCGGGACAGGGTTGAAGATACGCAGTATTTT.

The V call is TRBV5-1, the J call TRBJ2-3; 11 bases match TRBD1. The junction had 4 bases not matched to a gene; V was cut back by 3 bases and J by 4 bases. The CDR3 sequence is 15 residues long. CDR1 and CDR2 (germline): SGHRS, YFSETQ. CDR3 in amino acids: CASSWRDRGADTQYF. The CDR3 bases are TGCGCCAGCAGCTGGAGGGACAGGGGGGCAGATACGCAGTATTTT.

This rearrangement joins TRBV12-3 or TRBV12-4 to TRBJ1-1; 10 bases agree with TRBD1. V gave up 11 bases and J gave up 6 bases; unmatched junction bases: 9. The CDR3 has 13 amino acids. CDR3 DNA: TGTGCCTCGGGGGGACAGGGGATCCCTGAAGCTTTCTTT. Protein sequence: CASGGQGIPEAFF.

V is TRBV9 and J is TRBJ1-5, with 7 bases fitting TRBD1. The CDR3 contains 15 residues. Per the germline V gene, CDR1 is SGDLS and CDR2 is YYNGEE. V shed 4 bases and J 6 bases; nucleotides not matched to a gene: 10. CDR3 sequence (DNA): TGTGCCAGCAGCCCATCGACAGGGTTTACTCAGCCCCAGCATTTT. It specifies CASSPSTGFTQPQHF. The variable domain in full, completed from reference TRBV9 and TRBJ1-5, reads DSGVTQTPKHLITATGQRVTLRCSPRSGDLSVYWYQQSLDQGLQFLIQYYNGEERAKGNILERFSAQQFPDLHSELNLSSLELGDSALYFCASSPSTGFTQPQHFGDGTRLSIL.

This chain uses TRBV6-1 with TRBJ2-1; tentatively, D is TRBD1 (6 bases). CDR3 size: 13 residues. Trimming stripped 2 bases from V and 9 bases from J, with 11 bases between. The germline V gene encodes CDR1 MNHNS and CDR2 SASEGT. DNA of the CDR3: TGTGCCAGCAGTGAACTAAGGGGGACTGAGCAGTTCTTC. Its translation: CASSELRGTEQFF.

The rearrangement uses TRBV2 and TRBJ2-5, with 8 nucleotides matching TRBD2. J was trimmed by 7 bases and V by 6 bases; bases with no gene match: 4. Germline CDR1 is SNHLY and CDR2 is FYNNEI. CDR3 size: 12 residues. The CDR3 here is CASRGTRGTQYF. The CDR3 DNA follows: TGTGCCAGCAGGGGGACTAGAGGGACCCAGTACTTC.